This TCR beta chain was identified in a study of CD4 and CD8 cells across lung adenocarcinoma regions. Samples came from patients with localized non-small cell lung adenocarcinoma. TCRdb re-derived calls from the PCR reads in MiXCR, one entry per CDR3 protein. The sample lists tens of thousands of distinct CDR3 sequences, 52% seen once, with around a fifth in the top ten. The CDR3 length is 16 residues. Germline V gene lookup returns CDR1 MNHEY and CDR2 SMNVEV (reference sequence). Worth noting for this clonotype: A junction end diverges from the germline sequence, so it may reflect a read error.

This chain joins TRBV27 and TRBJ2-3, with D perhaps matching TRBD1 (6 bases). Source material: CD4+ T cells from the center of a lung tumor. This clonotype was sampled from a male donor with lung adenocarcinoma. The CD4 and CD8 labels of this study may be unreliable. The CDR3 region has the DNA TGTGCCAGCGGGGGAAAAGGGGGTTGGGTCACAGATACGCAGTATTTC. Translated, it gives CASGGKGGWVTDTQYF.